The clone carrying this T cell receptor (beta chain) was found many times. Its antigen remains unknown. The data were obtained in a study of T cells in Graves' hyperthyroidism and ophthalmopathy. Study at large: Peripheral blood was collected at initial diagnosis, before any treatment. Notes on the study in general: The model identified upcoming ophthalmopathy a median about 7.1 months ahead of onset.

With a duration under 2 months, the hyperthyroidism was newly diagnosed in patients aged 18 to 65. Fresh peripheral blood, 10 ml, yielded the PBMCs. The CDR3 covers 13 residues. With 0 bases removed from V and 11 bases from J, the gap between germline ends came to 13 bases. Germline V gene lookup returns CDR1 SGHVS and CDR2 FQNEAQ. From RNA transcripts, TCR beta CDR3 regions were amplified. An initial round of RT-PCR targeting the TCR CDR3 relied on the HTBI primer set. MiXCR, run by TCRdb on the multiplex PCR reads, gives a single entry per CDR3 protein. The sample yields about 560,000 distinct CDR3 sequences, around 14% seen once.

Sequenced material: blood. The origin of this receptor is a woman aged 25 to 39 with Graves' hyperthyroidism. The V and J genes are TRBV7-8 and TRBJ1-1; D is possibly TRBD1 (5 bases). The chain's CDR3 is CASSLAYGASAFF. CDR3 DNA sequence: TGTGCCAGCAGCTTAGCCTATGGGGCGTCGGCTTTCTTT. Full variable domain (missing parts from reference TRBV7-8 and TRBJ1-1): GAGVSQSPRYKVAKRGQDVALRCDPISGHVSLFWYQQALGQGPEFLTYFQNEAQLDKSGLPSDRFFAERPEGSVSTLKIQRTQQEDSAVYLCASSLAYGASAFFGQGTRLTVV.